This T cell receptor (beta chain) was sequenced in a study of T cell changes during pregnancy in multiple sclerosis. Here immunoSEQ multiplex PCR was the method, and the copy in TCRdb shows in-frame clones only, minus some. The top ten clones hold about 0.95% of a sample with 93,000 or so clones, about 91% of them seen once. The length of the CDR3 is 14 residues. Trimming took off 8 bases at V and 1 base at J, with 15 bases between the two ends. Germline-derived CDR1 and CDR2 are SGHRS and YFSETQ. This receptor was taken from a female donor with multiple sclerosis, enrolled in a pregnancy study. The source was peripheral blood, collected before pregnancy. The chain is built from TRBV5-1 and TRBJ1-1; D may be TRBD1 (5 bases). The CDR3 DNA sequence: TGCGCCAGTAAAAGCGGGGCGGGGAACACTGAAGCTTTCTTT. Encoded protein: CASKSGAGNTEAFF.